This T cell receptor (beta chain) was found in a study of early T cells in non-severe SARS-CoV-2 infection. Each CDR3 protein is one row after TCRdb ran MiXCR on the 5' RACE reads. The table shows approximately 60,000 distinct CDR3 sequences, with 7% to 10% occurring only once. Trimming stripped 6 bases from V and 4 bases from J, with 13 bases between. CDR1 is SNHLY and CDR2 is FYNNEI in the germline V gene. There are 14 residues in the CDR3. The source of this sequence is an adult who was a healthcare worker with PCR-confirmed SARS-CoV-2 infection or an uninfected control (not recorded which). The sample consisted of whole blood, taken at baseline. V gene TRBV2 combines with J gene TRBJ1-5, with a tentative D call TRBD1 (6 bases). CDR3 sequence: CASRQAQGNQPQHF. The CDR3 DNA is TGTGCCAGCAGGCAGGCCCAGGGGAATCAGCCCCAGCATTTT.